The entry below describes one TCR beta chain. The antigen is unknown. The method was immunoSEQ multiplex PCR; TCRdb's version includes in-frame clones alone and lacks a portion of them. The table has around 18,000 clones, 75% to 80% seen once. A marrow graft followed busulfan-fludarabine conditioning, with cyclophosphamide on days +3 and +4. This entry comes from a study of T cells after posttransplantation cyclophosphamide. Study-level results: Donor CD8+ memory clones often dominated recipient blood repertoires at later times. Recipient CMV seropositivity and CMV reactivation strongly tracked TRB clonality. Blood and skin or GI T cell repertoires showed limited TRB overlap.

Germline V gives CDR1 MNHEY, CDR2 SMNVEV (reference sequence). The CDR3 consists of 15 residues. The V and J ends lost 6 bases and 10 bases respectively, with 22 bases between them. The chain is built from TRBV27 and TRBJ2-1; TRBD1 is a possible D gene (6 bases). Sequenced here: CD8+ T cells sorted from PBMCs, sampled approximately 2,000 days after a stem cell transplant with posttransplant cyclophosphamide. The receptor was derived from a female patient aged 35-55 years who received an allogeneic stem cell transplant from a related donor, was CMV-positive, and had no GVHD. Some T cells may arise from the graft donor. The CDR3 spells CASRAGTQGGREQFF. The DNA of the CDR3 is TGTGCCAGCAGGGCCGGGACACAGGGTGGTCGGGAGCAGTTCTTC.